The 16 T cell receptor beta chains listed next were all sequenced from one sample in a study of cytomegalovirus exposure and HLA in healthy donors. TCRdb's copy holds only in-frame clones and misses some; the assay was immunoSEQ multiplex PCR. Of approximately 270,000 clones in the sample, 90% were seen once. Sequences were obtained from PBMCs. Source of these receptors: a woman aged 18-29 years in good health and CMV-seronegative.

The rearrangement uses TRBV6-6 and TRBJ1-6; 7 bases match TRBD1. Germline CDR1 is MNHNY and CDR2 is SVGAGI (reference sequence). This CDR3 spans 16 amino acids. V gave up 5 bases and J gave up 0 bases; unmatched junction bases: 4. The CDR3 spells CASSGQESSYNSPLHF. CDR3 nucleotides: TGTGCCAGCAGTGGACAGGAGAGCTCCTATAATTCACCCCTCCACTTT.

V is TRBV6-1 and J is TRBJ1-2; a possible D gene is TRBD1 (5 bases). The CDR3 consists of 13 residues. V was cut by 3 bases and J by 8 bases, with 13 bases left in between. CDR1 is MNHNS and CDR2 is SASEGT in the germline V gene. Here the CDR3 DNA reads TGTGCCAGCAGTGACAGGGAAAAGATGGGCTACACCTTC. Its translation: CASSDREKMGYTF.

The chain couples TRBV6-5 to TRBJ1-1, with 7 bases that match TRBD1. Trimming cost V 5 bases and J 7 bases; bases outside gene matches: 7. CDR1 and CDR2 (germline): MNHEY, SVGAGI. The CDR3 totals 13 residues. This CDR3 is CASSVTGVGEAFF. The CDR3 DNA follows: TGTGCCAGCAGTGTTACAGGGGTCGGTGAAGCTTTCTTT.

The chain joins TRBV10-3 to TRBJ1-1; 7 bases agree with TRBD1. V lost 0 bases, J lost 3 bases, and 4 bases stayed unmatched. The length of the CDR3 is 15 residues. Germline-derived CDR1 and CDR2 are ENHRY and SYGVKD. This chain's CDR3 is CAISESPGGYTEAFF. DNA of the CDR3: TGTGCCATCAGTGAGTCCCCAGGGGGGTACACTGAAGCTTTCTTT.

The chain is built from TRBV5-4 and TRBJ1-2; 8 positions agree with TRBD1. Germline V gene lookup returns CDR1 SGHNT and CDR2 YYREEE (reference sequence). The ends lost 4 bases at V and 8 bases at J; junction bases unmatched: 13. The CDR3 is made up of 15 amino acids. The CDR3 coding sequence is TGTGCCAGCAGCCCACTTCTGCAGGGGGCGCGGGGCTACACCTTC. It translates to CASSPLLQGARGYTF.

This clone has only one observation. CDR3 nucleotide sequence: TGTGCCAGCAGCTTAGGAGGGAATAATGAAAAACTGTTTTTT. Translating gives CASSLGGNNEKLFF. This chain joins TRBV5-4 and TRBJ1-4; D remains ambiguous. CDR1 is SGHNT, CDR2 YYREEE, per germline (reference sequence). With 2 bases removed from V and 4 bases from J, the gap between germline ends came to 9 bases. The CDR3 runs to 14 residues.

The J gene is TRBJ2-2, the V gene TRBV28; maybe TRBD2 (6 bases). This CDR3 has 15 amino acids. The germline V and J ends were trimmed by 3 bases and 4 bases, with 12 bases remaining between them. CDR1 and CDR2 (germline): MDHEN, SYDVKM. The CDR3 sequence: CASSLQRVITGELFF. Written as DNA, the CDR3 is TGTGCCAGCAGTTTGCAGCGGGTCATCACCGGGGAGCTGTTTTTT.

This clone was detected once. The gene calls are TRBV6-5 and TRBJ1-3; the D gene is possibly TRBD1 (5 bases). V lost 6 bases and J lost 4, with 13 bases in between. CDR3 length: 14 amino acids. CDR1 and CDR2 from the germline V gene are MNHEY and SVGAGI. The CDR3 sequence: CASSPGLPGNTIYF. The CDR3 DNA follows: TGTGCCAGCAGCCCGGGACTTCCGGGAAACACCATATATTTT.

About this clone: At one of its ends the junction is not consistent with the germline gene, which may arise from a read error. The rearrangement links TRBV7-7 to TRBJ1-4, with 10 bases lining up with TRBD1. This CDR3 spans 14 amino acids. The germline V gene encodes CDR1 SSHAT and CDR2 FNYEAQ (reference sequence). CDR3 amino acids: CASSPGQGNEKLFF. The CDR3 DNA reads TGTGCTAGCAGTCCGGGACAGGGGAATGAAAAACTGTTTTTT. Full variable domain (outside the CDR3, taken from reference TRBV7-7 and TRBJ1-4): GAGVSQSPRYKVTKRGQDVTLRCDPISSHATLYWYQQALGQGPEFLTYFNYEAQPDKSGLPSDRFSAERPEGSISTLTIQRTEQRDSAMYRCASSPGQGNEKLFFGSGTQLSVL.

The genes are TRBV7-2 and TRBJ2-5; 9 positions match TRBD2. The CDR3 runs 16 residues. Losses at the gene ends were 2 bases for V and 7 bases for J; bases not matched to a gene: 11. Per the germline V gene, CDR1 is SGHTA and CDR2 is FQGNSA. The CDR3 protein is CASSLYASGVRATQYF. The CDR3 DNA follows: TGTGCCAGCAGCTTATACGCTAGCGGGGTACGGGCGACCCAGTACTTC.

V gene TRBV6-5 combines with J gene TRBJ2-7; 11 bases are shared with TRBD1. The CDR3 loop spans 13 amino acids. CDR1 and CDR2 (germline): MNHEY, SVGAGI. V shed 10 bases and J 7 bases; nucleotides not matched to a gene: 9. CDR3 coding DNA: TGTGCCACCTGGGACAGGGGGGGGTCAGAGCAGTACTTC. Amino acid sequence: CATWDRGGSEQYF.

The chain couples TRBV4-3 to TRBJ2-7, with 7 bases aligning to TRBD2. CDR3 length equals 15 residues. CDR1 is LGHNA, CDR2 YSLEER, per germline. J lost 3 bases, V lost 0 bases, and 5 bases had no gene match. The CDR3 nucleotides are TGCGCCAGCAGCCAAGAAGCGGGGAATTTCTACGAGCAGTACTTC. This gives the protein CASSQEAGNFYEQYF.

This clone was observed a single time. The J gene is TRBJ2-5, the V gene TRBV6-5, with TRBD1 matching over 7 bases. CDR3 length: 15 amino acids. V lost 1 base and J lost 1; bases outside the gene matches: 3. Per the germline V gene, CDR1 is MNHEY and CDR2 is SVGAGI. CDR3 nucleotide sequence: TGTGCCAGCAGTTACTTCAGGACAGGCCAAGAGACCCAGTACTTC. Protein: CASSYFRTGQETQYF.

This chain joins TRBV11-1 and TRBJ2-3; 7 positions agree with TRBD1. Germline trimming cut 5 bases from V and 0 bases from J; bases unmatched to any gene: 11. Per the germline V gene, CDR1 is SGHAT and CDR2 is FQDESV (reference sequence). The CDR3 length is 17 residues. The CDR3 DNA follows: TGTGCCAGCAGCATTGGACGAGGGACAGCTAGCACAGATACGCAGTATTTT. Translation: CASSIGRGTASTDTQYF. Filled out from reference TRBV11-1 and TRBJ2-3, the complete variable domain reads EAEVAQSPRYKITEKSQAVAFWCDPISGHATLYWYRQILGQGPELLVQFQDESVVDDSQLPKDRFSAERLKGVDSTLKIQPAELGDSAMYLCASSIGRGTASTDTQYFGPGTRLTVL.

The rearrangement links TRBV5-1 to TRBJ2-3; tentatively, D is TRBD1 (5 bases). The CDR3 has 15 amino acids. Per germline, CDR1 SGHRS and CDR2 YFSETQ. The V end lost 0 bases, the J end lost 2 bases, and 10 bases lay between the germline ends. This CDR3 is CASSLVSGYTDTQYF. The DNA of the CDR3 is TGCGCCAGCAGCTTGGTGTCAGGGTACACAGATACGCAGTATTTT.

The chain uses TRBV7-2 and TRBJ2-7; 9 bases fit TRBD1. The germline CDR1 and CDR2 sequences are SGHTA and FQGNSA. The CDR3 runs 16 residues. The J segment lost 4 bases and the V segment lost 0 bases, leaving 7 bases of the junction unmatched. This CDR3 is CASSLATAGQGYEQYF. CDR3 in DNA: TGTGCCAGCAGCTTAGCGACCGCCGGACAGGGGTACGAGCAGTACTTC.